The 8 T cell receptor beta chains in this list originate from one sample, sequenced in a study of blood T cells in healthy people across ages. For the second PCR, which ran for about 6 to 11 cycles, a sample-barcoded 5' primer and a J-beta primer mix were used. TCRdb fed the 5' RACE reads into MiXCR, producing one record per CDR3 protein. Of about 640,000 distinct CDR3 sequences listed, over 40% are singletons. The source material was blood. These receptors all come from a man at least 80 years old in good health.

This clonotype was detected many times. This chain uses TRBV30 with TRBJ2-7; a weak D match, TRBD1 (6 bases). CDR3 length equals 13 residues. Trimming shortened V by 3 bases and J by 3 bases, and 12 bases separated the two germline ends. CDR1 is GTSNPN, CDR2 SVGIG, per germline (reference sequence). The CDR3, as DNA: TGTGCCTGGAGGGAGACAGGTCGCTACGAGCAGTACTTC. Translating gives CAWRETGRYEQYF.

J is TRBJ2-6 and V is TRBV15; a possible D gene is TRBD1 (5 bases). Trimming shortened V by 5 bases and J by 0 bases, and 11 bases separated the two germline ends. This CDR3 is built from 16 residues. Germline lookup yields CDR1 LNHNV and CDR2 YYDKDF (reference sequence). CDR3 nucleotide sequence: TGTGCCACCAGCGGGGTAGACAGCTCTGGGGCCAACGTCCTGACTTTC. Translation: CATSGVDSSGANVLTF.

Points on this clonotype: A read error is possible here, since a much larger clone lies one base away. The V gene is TRBV7-2, the J gene TRBJ2-3; TRBD1 aligns across 8 bases. With V trimmed by 5 bases and J by 7 bases, 8 bases remained unmatched. This CDR3 is built from 14 residues. Germline V gene lookup returns CDR1 SGHTA and CDR2 FQGNSA. The CDR3 sequence is CASSVRTGRNTQYF. The CDR3 DNA sequence: TGTGCCAGCAGCGTTCGGACAGGGCGGAATACGCAGTATTTT.

With regard to this clonotype: A much bigger clone sits one base away, suggesting this may be a read error. The J gene is TRBJ2-5, the V gene TRBV29-1; 8 bases agree with TRBD1. The end of the DNA aligns better with TRBJ2-1, so the J call may be wrong. The CDR3 runs 13 residues. Germline V gene data show CDR1 as SQVTM and CDR2 as ANQGSEA. CDR3 DNA sequence: TGCAGCACAACAGGGGGGTTGCAAGAGACCCAGTTCTTC. Residues: CSTTGGLQETQFF.

CDR3 protein: CSASDLDRVSLGYTF. CDR3 nucleotide sequence: TGCAGTGCTAGCGACTTGGACAGGGTCTCGCTGGGCTACACCTTC. The chain recombines TRBV20-1 with TRBJ1-2; TRBD1 matches 8 bases. This CDR3 region has 15 residues. Germline-derived CDR1 and CDR2 are DFQATT and SNEGSKA (reference sequence). V gave up 3 bases and J gave up 8 bases; unmatched junction bases: 14.

This clonotype was picked up many times. This chain connects TRBV12-3 or TRBV12-4 to TRBJ2-7, with 12 bases that match TRBD2. The length of the CDR3 is 16 residues. The junction had 4 bases not matched to a gene; V was cut back by 4 bases and J by 0 bases. The chain's CDR3 is CASSSMTSGSSYEQYF. The CDR3 region has the DNA TGTGCCAGCAGTTCGATGACTAGCGGGAGCTCCTACGAGCAGTACTTC.

This clonotype was detected ten times or more. This chain connects TRBV30 to TRBJ2-4; 9 bases agree with TRBD2. Germline-derived CDR1 and CDR2 are GTSNPN and SVGIG (reference sequence). The junction had 3 bases not matched to a gene; V was cut back by 2 bases and J by 4 bases. This CDR3 has 14 residues. The CDR3 nucleotides read TGTGCCTGGAGTCGGACTAGCGCTAAAAACATTCAGTACTTC. This translates into CAWSRTSAKNIQYF.

In this sample, this clonotype turned up many times. The V gene is TRBV20-1, the J gene TRBJ2-4, with TRBD1 as a possible D gene (5 bases). V was pared by 5 bases and J by 3 bases, with 11 bases between. Germline values: CDR1 DFQATT, CDR2 SNEGSKA (reference sequence). CDR3 length: 13 amino acids. The CDR3 sequence: CSAPQGNKNIQYF. CDR3 coding DNA: TGCAGTGCTCCTCAGGGTAACAAAAACATTCAGTACTTC.